A single sample is the source of the 25 T cell receptor beta chains below, sequenced in a study of cytomegalovirus exposure and HLA in healthy donors (dated by TCRdb to about 2017). The method behind the library was the immunoSEQ multiplex PCR assay. The multiplex PCR relied on a mix of 60 forward primers for TCR Vbeta segments and 13 reverse primers for TCR Jbeta segments. Held by TCRdb, this immuneACCESS table contains in-frame sequences only and omits some clones. Under half of the omission traces to an unresolved V gene where checked; the cause of the rest is unknown. The sample profile shows around 170,000 clones; around three quarters of them were found once. The top ten hold under 0.75% of the sample. Sequences were obtained from PBMCs. These receptors originate from a woman aged 40 to 55 in good health and CMV-seronegative.

The chain combines TRBV28 with TRBJ2-7; the match to TRBD1 covers 9 bases. This CDR3 has 14 residues. J lost 4 bases, V lost 6 bases, and 7 bases had no gene match. From germline, CDR1 is MDHEN and CDR2 SYDVKM. The CDR3 is CASRGGQGHYEQYF. CDR3 nucleotides: TGTGCCAGCAGGGGGGGACAGGGACATTACGAGCAGTACTTC. Variable domain in full (rest from reference TRBV28 and TRBJ2-7): DVKVTQSSRYLVKRTGEKVFLECVQDMDHENMFWYRQDPGLGLRLIYFSYDVKMKEKGDIPEGYSVSREKKERFSLILESASTNQTSMYLCASRGGQGHYEQYFGPGTRLTVT.

V usage is TRBV6-4 and J usage is TRBJ1-1; 7 positions agree with TRBD1. V was clipped by 4 bases and J by 10 bases; unmatched bases: 9. CDR3 length equals 13 residues. Per germline, CDR1 MRHNA and CDR2 SNTAGT. As DNA, the CDR3 is TGTGCCAGCAGTGCGACAGGGCCGGAGGCAGCTTTCTTT. It translates to CASSATGPEAAFF.

The gene calls are TRBV10-1 and TRBJ2-2; D is perhaps TRBD1 (5 bases). V was pared by 7 bases and J by 2 bases, with 8 bases between. The CDR3 contains 13 residues. Germline values: CDR1 WNHNN, CDR2 SYGVQD (reference sequence). The CDR3 protein is CASTQGNTGELFF. The CDR3 DNA follows: TGCGCCAGCACCCAGGGAAACACCGGGGAGCTGTTTTTT.

This rearrangement joins TRBV9 to TRBJ2-5, with D perhaps matching TRBD2 (6 bases). This CDR3 region has 15 residues. The germline gives CDR1 SGDLS, CDR2 YYNGEE. The V end was cut by 1 base, the J end by 3 bases, with 13 bases between. This CDR3 is CASSVSLTRKETQYF. The DNA of the CDR3 is TGTGCCAGCAGCGTATCCCTGACTAGAAAAGAGACCCAGTACTTC.

The chain combines TRBV30 with TRBJ2-7, with D perhaps TRBD1 (5 bases). Looked up from germline, CDR1 is GTSNPN and CDR2 is SVGIG (reference sequence). The V end was cut by 0 bases, the J end by 6 bases, with 12 bases between. CDR3 size: 13 residues. The CDR3 loop is CAWSVKGSGEQYF. The CDR3 coding sequence is TGTGCCTGGAGTGTAAAGGGGTCTGGCGAGCAGTACTTC.

The chain employs TRBV30 and TRBJ1-1; weak D call: TRBD1 (6 bases). Germline lookup yields CDR1 GTSNPN and CDR2 SVGIG (reference sequence). The V gene lost 0 bases and the J gene lost 0 bases, with 11 bases spanning the gap. CDR3 length equals 15 residues. CDR3 coding DNA: TGTGCCTGGAGTGTACGACAGGTTCTGAACACTGAAGCTTTCTTT. This gives the protein CAWSVRQVLNTEAFF.

V is TRBV28 and J is TRBJ2-7; D may be TRBD1 (6 bases). Per the germline V gene, CDR1 is MDHEN and CDR2 is SYDVKM. V was cut by 6 bases and J by 3 bases, with 18 bases left in between. CDR3 length: 15 residues. CDR3 sequence (DNA): TGTGCCAGCAGCCTACTTGGGACATTGGGCTACGAGCAGTACTTC. Translating gives CASSLLGTLGYEQYF.

The CDR3 sequence: CASSAETGQDYTDTQYF. The DNA for the CDR3 is TGCGCCAGCAGCGCCGAGACGGGACAGGACTACACAGATACGCAGTATTTT. The chain links TRBV5-1 to TRBJ2-3; 8 bases are a match to TRBD1. The germline CDR1 and CDR2 sequences are SGHRS and YFSETQ. J gave up 2 bases and V 4 bases, and 12 bases lay outside the gene matches. The CDR3 spans 17 residues.

The chain has TRBV10-1 and TRBJ2-7; 7 bases match TRBD1. Trimming took 4 bases from V and 3 from J; bases not matched to a gene: 9. The CDR3 length is 15 residues. Germline assignment: CDR1 WNHNN and CDR2 SYGVQD (reference sequence). This CDR3 reads CASSADREPHYEQYF. In nucleotides, the CDR3 is TGCGCCAGCAGTGCCGACAGGGAGCCCCACTACGAGCAGTACTTC.

This chain uses TRBV7-2 with TRBJ2-3; 9 bases are shared with TRBD2. The germline V gene encodes CDR1 SGHTA and CDR2 FQGNSA. This CDR3 contains 17 residues. The V gene end was trimmed by 0 bases and the J gene end by 1 base; junction bases not matched to a gene: 5. The CDR3 loop is CASSLASGSLGTDTQYF. The CDR3 DNA follows: TGTGCCAGCAGCTTAGCTAGCGGGAGCCTCGGCACAGATACGCAGTATTTT.

The chain carries TRBV7-2 and TRBJ2-1; TRBD2 matches 8 bases. The V gene end was trimmed by 3 bases and the J gene end by 9 bases; junction bases not matched to a gene: 7. This CDR3 spans 14 amino acids. In germline, CDR1 is SGHTA, CDR2 FQGNSA. The CDR3 region is CASSFPGLGAEQFF. For the CDR3, the DNA is TGTGCCAGCAGCTTTCCGGGACTAGGGGCTGAGCAGTTCTTC.

V usage is TRBV7-6 and J usage is TRBJ2-3, with 9 positions matching TRBD2. CDR1 and CDR2 from the germline V gene are SGHVS and FNYEAQ. CDR3 length equals 18 residues. J gave up 2 bases and V 3 bases, and 12 bases lay outside the gene matches. DNA for the CDR3: TGTGCCAGCAGCTTCCTCTCGGCGGGAGGGCCGAACACAGATACGCAGTATTTT. This translates into CASSFLSAGGPNTDTQYF. The full variable domain, in which reference TRBV7-6 and TRBJ2-3 provide the parts outside the CDR3, is GAGVSQSPRYKVTKRGQDVALRCDPISGHVSLYWYRQALGQGPEFLTYFNYEAQQDKSGLPNDRFSAERPEGSISTLTIQRTEQRDSAMYRCASSFLSAGGPNTDTQYFGPGTRLTVL.

For the CDR3, the DNA is TGTGCCAGCAGTGACGGGGGACAGGGCTCCGAGCAGTACTTC. Translation: CASSDGGQGSEQYF. V and J are TRBV2 and TRBJ2-7; 9 nucleotides align to TRBD1. CDR1 is SNHLY and CDR2 is FYNNEI in the germline V gene. The CDR3 loop spans 14 amino acids. Trimming at V came to 3 bases and at J to 6 bases, leaving 6 bases not matched to a gene.

The chain uses TRBV5-1 and TRBJ2-1, with 8 bases matching TRBD2. The CDR3 loop spans 14 amino acids. Germline values: CDR1 SGHRS, CDR2 YFSETQ. The ends lost 4 bases at V and 10 bases at J; junction bases unmatched: 10. The CDR3 sequence is CASSREWRGDEQFF. In nucleotides, the CDR3 is TGCGCCAGCAGCCGTGAATGGCGGGGGGACGAGCAGTTCTTC. Drawing the rest from reference TRBV5-1 and TRBJ2-1, the complete variable domain is KAGVTQTPRYLIKTRGQQVTLSCSPISGHRSVSWYQQTPGQGLQFLFEYFSETQRNKGNFPGRFSGRQFSNSRSEMNVSTLELGDSALYLCASSREWRGDEQFFGPGTRLTVL.

The chain carries TRBV4-1 and TRBJ2-2; 9 bases align to TRBD1. CDR3 length: 16 amino acids. Germline V gene data show CDR1 as MGHRA and CDR2 as YSYEKL. V gave up 2 bases and J gave up 6 bases; unmatched junction bases: 7. CDR3 coding DNA: TGCGCCAGCAGCCAACCGGGACAGGGATACTCCGGGGAGCTGTTTTTT. Translation: CASSQPGQGYSGELFF.

This clone has a handful of counts. V usage is TRBV15 and J usage is TRBJ1-1, with TRBD1 as a possible D gene (6 bases). V lost 4 bases to trimming and J lost 6 bases, with 9 bases between them. In germline, CDR1 is LNHNV, CDR2 YYDKDF (reference sequence). CDR3 length: 12 residues. DNA of the CDR3: TGTGCCACCAGCACCGGGGGGCCTGAAGCTTTCTTT. It codes for CATSTGGPEAFF.

The V call is TRBV19, the J call TRBJ2-2; D is unclear. Trimming shortened V by 0 bases and J by 8 bases, and 10 bases separated the two germline ends. This CDR3 comprises 14 residues. The germline V gene encodes CDR1 LNHDA and CDR2 SQIVND (reference sequence). CDR3 DNA sequence: TGTGCCAGTAGTATAGATCCGACTCTGGGGGAGCTGTTTTTT. It encodes CASSIDPTLGELFF.

The genes are TRBV6-5 and TRBJ1-1, with D perhaps TRBD1 (6 bases). The V gene's germline CDR1 is MNHEY and CDR2 SVGAGI. The V and J ends lost 5 bases and 0 bases respectively, with 10 bases between them. The CDR3 contains 14 residues. The CDR3 DNA reads as TGTGCCAGCAGTGGACAGAACTTGAACACTGAAGCTTTCTTT. Amino acids: CASSGQNLNTEAFF.

This chain links TRBV9 with TRBJ2-5; D call uncertain. V lost 3 bases, J lost 0 bases, and 12 bases lay in between. Germline CDR1 and CDR2: SGDLS and YYNGEE. This CDR3 has 15 amino acids. The CDR3 sequence is CASSGNSLYQETQYF. The CDR3 DNA follows: TGTGCCAGCAGCGGAAACAGCTTGTACCAAGAGACCCAGTACTTC.

The genes are TRBV27 and TRBJ2-3; D might be TRBD2 (6 bases). Trimming removed 3 bases from V and 5 bases from J, with 18 bases in between. The CDR3 runs to 16 residues. Looked up from germline, CDR1 is MNHEY and CDR2 is SMNVEV (reference sequence). Here the CDR3 DNA reads TGTGCCAGCAGTTTCATACCGGGAGCAGTTGTAGATACGCAGTATTTT. Its translation: CASSFIPGAVVDTQYF.

This clone occurred a few times. CDR3 DNA: TGTGCCAGCAGCTTATTTGAGGACAGGTTGGGAATAAGTCAGCAGTACTTC. As protein: CASSLFEDRLGISQQYF. The rearrangement uses TRBV7-8 and TRBJ2-7; 7 nucleotides align to TRBD1. Germline lookup yields CDR1 SGHVS and CDR2 FQNEAQ. Trimming took 2 bases from V and 8 from J; bases not matched to a gene: 18. The CDR3 contains 17 residues.

The chain combines TRBV6-1 with TRBJ1-4; possibly TRBD1 for D (6 bases). V was shortened by 8 bases and J by 3 bases, with 10 bases between the two germline ends. This CDR3 has 13 residues. Germline CDR1 MNHNS, CDR2 SASEGT. The CDR3 protein is CASEQGPNEKLFF. CDR3 in DNA: TGTGCCAGCGAACAGGGTCCTAATGAAAAACTGTTTTTT.

As to this clone: This sample includes further DNA sequences coding for the same CDR3. V is TRBV10-3 and J is TRBJ1-2; 10 positions agree with TRBD1. The CDR3 is made up of 17 amino acids. Germline V gene data show CDR1 as ENHRY and CDR2 as SYGVKD. J gave up 4 bases and V 2 bases, and 10 bases lay outside the gene matches. The CDR3 protein is CAISESDRGRRAYGYTF. CDR3 in DNA: TGTGCCATCAGTGAGAGTGACAGGGGGCGGCGGGCCTATGGCTACACCTTC.

V and J are TRBV19 and TRBJ1-1; possible D gene TRBD1, 5 bases. V gave up 4 bases and J gave up 4 bases, with 16 bases separating them. This CDR3 is 15 amino acids long. Germline V gene sequence: CDR1 LNHDA, CDR2 SQIVND (reference sequence). The DNA for the CDR3 is TGTGCCAGTAGTACCCCCTCAGGGTGGATCACTGAAGCTTTCTTT. This translates into CASSTPSGWITEAFF.

The rearrangement uses TRBV5-4 and TRBJ1-6; D possibly corresponds to TRBD1 (5 bases). V lost 0 bases to trimming and J lost 7 bases, with 14 bases between them. Germline assignment: CDR1 SGHNT and CDR2 YYREEE (reference sequence). This CDR3 is built from 16 residues. In DNA form, the CDR3 reads TGTGCCAGCAGCTTGGTCCCCAGGGCTGGCAATTCACCCCTCCACTTT. This translates into CASSLVPRAGNSPLHF.